The present T cell receptor beta chain was sequenced within a study of T cells of healthy individuals. TCRdb re-called the 5' RACE reads with MiXCR, one entry per CDR3 protein. The repertoire includes fewer than 70,000 distinct CDR3 sequences, about 14% of them detected once, and 15% to 20% sits in the top ten. The TCR was taken from a human donor in good health.

The CDR3 loop is CASIKGQSNEKLFF. Written as DNA, the CDR3 is TGTGCCAGCATAAAGGGACAGAGCAATGAAAAACTGTTTTTT. The chain uses TRBV2 and TRBJ1-4; TRBD1 aligns across 7 bases. J was trimmed by 5 bases and V by 7 bases; bases with no gene match: 7. This CDR3 has 14 residues. Germline CDR1 and CDR2: SNHLY and FYNNEI. Full variable domain (remainder filled in from reference TRBV2 and TRBJ1-4): EPEVTQTPSHQVTQMGQEVILRCVPISNHLYFYWYRQILGQKVEFLVSFYNNEISEKSEIFDDQFSVERPDGSNFTLKIRSTKLEDSAMYFCASIKGQSNEKLFFGSGTQLSVL.